Listed below are T cell receptor beta chains from one sample, sequenced in a study of T-cell reconstitution after alpha-beta-depleted transplantation in children. TCRdb analysed the PCR reads with MiXCR anew, one entry per CDR3 protein. The sample has 300,000 to 400,000 distinct CDR3 sequences, around 15% seen once; the top ten hold around 41%. This specimen consisted of PBMCs, mostly from graft donor cells, obtained 360 days after TCRalphabeta/CD19-depleted stem cell transplant. Receptors were obtained from a male patient between 2 and 10 years old who had a stem cell transplant for acute lymphoblastic leukemia, so the T cells may come from the graft donor. CDR3s include the opening cysteine and the closing phenylalanine or tryptophan. A D gene is named only where the DNA matches it firmly. The size of a clone is reported for some rows only, either as once, few or many, or as a class for expanded clones.

d_call cdr3_length clone_size j_call v_call cdr3_nt cdr3_aa
TRBD2 14 many TRBJ2-7 TRBV12-3/TRBV12-4 TGTGCCAGCAGTTGGACTAGCGGAGCCTACGAGCAGTACTTC CASSWTSGAYEQYF
. 15 . TRBJ1-5 TRBV4-1 TGCGCCAGCAGCCAAGGTCAGAGTAGCAATCAGCCCCAGCATTTT CASSQGQSSNQPQHF
. 12 few TRBJ2-3 TRBV7-2 TGTGCCAGCAGCGGGATCACAGATACGCAGTATTTT CASSGITDTQYF
. 18 few TRBJ1-1 TRBV28 TGTGCCAGCGCCCAGCCCCTACACAGGTCATCTTCGAACACTGAAGCTTTCTTT CASAQPLHRSSSNTEAFF
. 13 few TRBJ1-4 TRBV10-3 TGTGCCTCCACCGAGACTTATGGCGAAAAACTGTTTTTT CASTETYGEKLFF
. 14 . TRBJ2-3 TRBV6-5 TGTGCCAGCAGTTGGGCCAGGGGCACAGATACGCAGTATTTT CASSWARGTDTQYF
. 13 few TRBJ2-2 TRBV4-2 TGTGCCAGCAGCCGAAACCGGGCCGGGGAGCTGTTTTTT CASSRNRAGELFF
. 11 many TRBJ2-1 TRBV25-1 TGTGCCAGCAGTTTAGGAAGTGAGCAGTTCTTC CASSLGSEQFF
. 14 . TRBJ1-4 TRBV4-3 TGCGCCAGCAGCCAAGAGGGCGTTAATGAAAAACTGTTTTTT CASSQEGVNEKLFF
TRBD1 17 . TRBJ2-7 TRBV4-2 TGTGCCAGCAGCCAAGGGAGGGGGACAGGGGACACCTACGAGCAGTACTTC CASSQGRGTGDTYEQYF
. 12 . TRBJ2-3 TRBV10-3 TGTGCCATCAGTGAGTTCACAGATACGCAGTATTTT CAISEFTDTQYF
TRBD2 14 . TRBJ2-7 TRBV11-2 TGTGCCAGCAGCTTCAGGACTAGCGGGATCGAGCAGTACTTC CASSFRTSGIEQYF
TRBD2 16 . TRBJ2-2 TRBV7-9 TGTGCCAGCACAACGGGAGGGCCGATGAGGACCGGGGAGCTGTTTTTT CASTTGGPMRTGELFF
. 12 many TRBJ2-1 TRBV28 TGTGCCAGCAGTCTGCAATACAATGAGCAGTTCTTC CASSLQYNEQFF
. 14 many TRBJ1-5 TRBV20-1 TGCAGTGCTAGCTCAGTGCAGGGCAATCAGCCCCAGCATTTT CSASSVQGNQPQHF
. 15 few TRBJ2-5 TRBV4-3 TGCGCCAGCAGCCAAGATCTCCTCGGCCAAGAGACCCAGTACTTC CASSQDLLGQETQYF
. 13 many TRBJ2-7 TRBV20-1 TGCAGTGCTAGGTCGGGAAACAGGTACGAGCAGTACTTC CSARSGNRYEQYF
TRBD2 14 few TRBJ2-7 TRBV9 TGTGCCAGCAGCGTAGCTGCGGGAGGGCACGAGCAGTACTTC CASSVAAGGHEQYF
. 15 many TRBJ2-1 TRBV29-1 TGCAGCGTGGACGGGACCGACGTCTCCTACAATGAGCAGTTCTTC CSVDGTDVSYNEQFF
TRBD2 17 . TRBJ2-1 TRBV12-3/TRBV12-4 TGTGCCAGCAGTTCCCGCCTTACTAGCGGAGGTCGGGATGAGCAGTTCTTC CASSSRLTSGGRDEQFF
. 15 . TRBJ1-1 TRBV5-1 TGCGCCAGCAGCTTGGTGACAGGCGGGAACACTGAAGCTTTCTTT CASSLVTGGNTEAFF
. 14 few TRBJ1-2 TRBV4-1 TGCGCCAGCAGCCAAGATTTCGGCAGCTATGGCTACACCTTC CASSQDFGSYGYTF
. 16 few TRBJ2-1 TRBV18 TGTGCCAGCTCACCTCTCCGGGGACAACGGAACAATGAGCAGTTCTTC CASSPLRGQRNNEQFF
TRBD1 18 few TRBJ2-7 TRBV15 TGTGCCACCAGCAGAGGGGTTGGTAGGGACAGAGTCCTCTACGAGCAGTACTTC CATSRGVGRDRVLYEQYF
TRBD2 16 once TRBJ2-3 TRBV4-1 TGCGCCAGCAGCCAAGGGCCGGGACTAGCTCCAGATACGCAGTATTTT CASSQGPGLAPDTQYF
. 16 . TRBJ2-3 TRBV4-3 TGCGCCAGCAGCCCCGGCCCGGGGATTAGCACAGATACGCAGTATTTT CASSPGPGISTDTQYF
. 13 . TRBJ2-7 TRBV12-3/TRBV12-4 TGTGCCAGCAGTTGGGGGGCTGGGAACGAGCAGTACTTC CASSWGAGNEQYF
. 13 few TRBJ1-4 TRBV12-3/TRBV12-4 TGTGCCAGCAGCCCCATCGACAGGCGGAAACTGTTTTTT CASSPIDRRKLFF
. 13 . TRBJ1-2 TRBV30 TGTGCCTGGACGGAGGGCCTCAACTATGGCTACACCTTC CAWTEGLNYGYTF
. 14 many TRBJ2-1 TRBV12-3/TRBV12-4 TGTGCCAGCAATCCTGGGGCCTTCGGCAATGAGCAGTTCTTC CASNPGAFGNEQFF
. 13 . TRBJ2-5 TRBV5-1 TGCGCCAGCGGCGAGGTCGGAGGGGAGACCCAGTACTTC CASGEVGGETQYF
TRBD2 17 . TRBJ2-3 TRBV5-1 TGCGCCAGCAGCAACCTTCAAGCCGGGACTAGTCACCCTTCGGAGTATTTT CASSNLQAGTSHPSEYF
TRBD1 17 . TRBJ2-3 TRBV4-2 TGTGCCAGCAGCCAGGCTCCGACAGGGGGCCCGACAGATACGCAGTATTTT CASSQAPTGGPTDTQYF
. 13 . TRBJ1-5 TRBV15 TGTGCCACCAGCAGGTCCCCGAATCAGCCCCAGCATTTT CATSRSPNQPQHF
. 15 . TRBJ2-3 TRBV5-4 TGTGCCAGCAGCACTTGGGGGCGGGGCACAGATACGCAGTATTTT CASSTWGRGTDTQYF
TRBD2 14 few TRBJ2-1 TRBV12-3/TRBV12-4 TGTGCCAGCAGGATGGGACTAGCGTGGAATGAGCAGTTCTTC CASRMGLAWNEQFF
TRBD1 13 few TRBJ1-1 TRBV20-1 TGCAGTGCTAGCTCGGACAGGGCTATTGAAGCTTTCTTT CSASSDRAIEAFF
. 14 many TRBJ1-5 TRBV3-1 TGTGCCAGCAGCCCCGGAGGTAGCAATCAGCCCCAGCATTTT CASSPGGSNQPQHF
. 17 few TRBJ2-1 TRBV4-1 TGCGCCAGCAGCCAAGATGTGGAGAGGGCCAATGGCAATGAGCAGTTCTTC CASSQDVERANGNEQFF
TRBD2 15 few TRBJ2-1 TRBV29-1 TGCAGCGTTGCCTTCGGGGCGGGAGATCACAATGAGCAGTTCTTC CSVAFGAGDHNEQFF
. 13 few TRBJ2-7 TRBV6-6 TGTGCCAGCAGTTACTCACGGGGCTACGAGCAGTACTTC CASSYSRGYEQYF
. 14 few TRBJ2-2 TRBV15 TGTGCCACCAGCTTTAACAGGGTCACCGGGGAGCTGTTTTTT CATSFNRVTGELFF
TRBD1 19 few TRBJ2-4 TRBV5-4 TGTGCCAGCAGCTTGCCCCCGGGACAGGAGCTTCTAGCCAAAAACATTCAGTACTTC CASSLPPGQELLAKNIQYF
. 16 . TRBJ1-2 TRBV19 TGTGCCAGTAGGTCTCCTCGGACGCGGACAGACTATGGCTACACCTTC CASRSPRTRTDYGYTF
. 16 few TRBJ2-1 TRBV24-1 TGTGCCACCAGTGAGAGGGACTCCAAGTCCTACAATGAGCAGTTCTTC CATSERDSKSYNEQFF
. 14 . TRBJ1-5 TRBV12-3/TRBV12-4 TGTGCCAGCAGTTTATGGGGGCGAGATCAGCCCCAGCATTTT CASSLWGRDQPQHF
. 13 many TRBJ2-4 TRBV25-1 TGTGCCAGCAGTGAAGGTGGGCGGAACATTCAGTACTTC CASSEGGRNIQYF
TRBD2 15 many TRBJ2-7 TRBV12-3/TRBV12-4 TGTGCCAGCAGTTTATGGGCTAGCGGGTCCTACGAGCAGTACTTC CASSLWASGSYEQYF
TRBD1 17 few TRBJ2-3 TRBV9 TGTGCCAGCAGCGTAGGAACCCGGACAGGGTACACAGATACGCAGTATTTT CASSVGTRTGYTDTQYF
TRBD1 16 . TRBJ2-7 TRBV11-2 TGTGCCAGCAGCCTAGGGCCGGGACAGGGTTACTACGAGCAGTACTTC CASSLGPGQGYYEQYF
TRBD2 17 . TRBJ2-1 TRBV4-1 TGCGCCAGCAGCCAAATCAAACTAGCGGGAGGCCGCAATGAGCAGTTCTTC CASSQIKLAGGRNEQFF
. 15 few TRBJ2-4 TRBV28 TGTGCCAGCAGTCCGATAGCGTTAGCCAAAAACATTCAGTACTTC CASSPIALAKNIQYF
. 16 . TRBJ2-2 TRBV9 TGTGCCAGCAGCGTATTCCCCAATCCCAACACCGGGGAGCTGTTTTTT CASSVFPNPNTGELFF
TRBD2 17 . TRBJ2-1 TRBV7-8 TGTGCCAGCAGCCCAGGACCGCGGGGGAGCTCCTACAATGAGCAGTTCTTC CASSPGPRGSSYNEQFF
. 15 many TRBJ2-5 TRBV28 TGTGCCAGCAATGAGGGACGGTGGAGTGGTGAGACCCAGTACTTC CASNEGRWSGETQYF
TRBD2 14 . TRBJ2-7 TRBV28 TGTGCCAGCATGGGTAGCGGGAGAGGAAACGAGCAGTACTTC CASMGSGRGNEQYF
. 15 . TRBJ2-5 TRBV27 TGTGCCAGCAGCCGACGGGCGGGGCTAAAAGAGACCCAGTACTTC CASSRRAGLKETQYF
. 13 few TRBJ2-5 TRBV5-2 TGTGCCATCGGCCCTTGGCAGCAAGAGACCCAGTACTTC CAIGPWQQETQYF
. 14 many TRBJ2-3 TRBV20-1 TGCAGTGCTACCCCTCTCTTGTCCACAGATACGCAGTATTTT CSATPLLSTDTQYF
TRBD2 16 few TRBJ2-5 TRBV9 TGTGCCAGCAGCGTAAGGGGACTAGCGGGACAAGAGACCCAGTACTTC CASSVRGLAGQETQYF